This T cell receptor beta chain derives from a study of T-cell reconstitution after alpha-beta-depleted transplantation in children. A few counts support this clonotype. Its specificity is unknown. CDR1 and CDR2 from the germline V gene are KGHSH and LQKENI. V was pared by 3 bases and J by 2 bases, with 5 bases of the junction left unmatched. CDR3 length: 15 residues. Study-wide findings and caveats: In patients about two months after transplant, alpha-beta T cells reportedly arose from several hundred expanded graft clones. Some patients' high day-60 TCRbeta diversity was traced to surviving recipient T cells and thymic progenitors.

Unique molecular identifiers were used in preparing the TCRbeta library. A single record per CDR3 protein comes from TCRdb applying MiXCR to the PCR reads. Of fewer than 500,000 distinct CDR3 sequences listed, roughly 43% are singletons. Specimen: PBMCs, collected before TCRalphabeta/CD19-depleted stem cell transplant. This chain uses TRBV18 with TRBJ2-3; TRBD1 matches 7 bases. The source is a girl under 10 years old with aplastic anemia, due to receive a stem cell transplant. CDR3 residues: CASSPDRDHTDTQYF. As DNA, the CDR3 is TGTGCCAGCTCACCTGACAGGGATCACACAGATACGCAGTATTTT.